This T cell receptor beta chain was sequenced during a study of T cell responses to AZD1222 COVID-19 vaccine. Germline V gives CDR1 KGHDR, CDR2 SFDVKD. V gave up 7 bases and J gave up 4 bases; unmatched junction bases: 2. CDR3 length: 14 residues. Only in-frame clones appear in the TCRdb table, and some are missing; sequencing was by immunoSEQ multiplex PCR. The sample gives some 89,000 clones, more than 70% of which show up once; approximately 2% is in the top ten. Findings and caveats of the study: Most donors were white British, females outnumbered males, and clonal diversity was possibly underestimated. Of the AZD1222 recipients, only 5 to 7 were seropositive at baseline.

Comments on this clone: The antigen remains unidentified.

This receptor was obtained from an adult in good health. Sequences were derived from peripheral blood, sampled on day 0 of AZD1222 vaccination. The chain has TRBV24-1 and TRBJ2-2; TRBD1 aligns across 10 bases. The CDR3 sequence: CATRGQGSTGELFF. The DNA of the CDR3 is TGTGCCACCAGGGGACAGGGGTCCACCGGGGAGCTGTTTTTT.